These 14 T cell receptor beta chains share one sample of origin, sequenced in a study of spatial heterogeneity in lung cancer. General study findings and limits: Tracking of tumor mutation counts was seen in expanded intratumoral alpha and beta TCR counts.

Time point specified: sample taken at primary tumor resection. What these receptors recognize is not known. TCRdb reprocessed the 5' RACE reads with MiXCR, giving one entry per CDR3 protein. Altogether 9,500 to 11,000 distinct CDR3 sequences are present, more than 4.5% being singletons, with the ten largest covering 9.5% to 15%. The sample in question was lung tumor tissue, obtained at surgery. These TCRs come from a male donor with early-stage non-small cell lung cancer.

This clonotype is medium-sized by share. Being off target in a library aimed at alpha chains, this beta chain has a size of little meaning. The chain links TRBV19 to TRBJ2-5; 9 bases fit TRBD1. Trimming removed 5 bases from V and 1 base from J; junction bases left unmatched: 5. This CDR3 spans 15 amino acids. CDR1 LNHDA and CDR2 SQIVND come from the germline V gene (reference sequence). CDR3 nucleotide sequence: TGTGCCAGTAGTGGGACAGGGAAACTCCAAGAGACCCAGTACTTC. Amino acids: CASSGTGKLQETQYF.

This clonotype was seen ten or more times. Being off target in a library aimed at alpha chains, this beta chain has a size of little meaning. The V call is TRBV29-1, the J call TRBJ2-3; a possible D gene is TRBD1 (5 bases). The V gene lost 6 bases and the J gene lost 6 bases, with 13 bases spanning the gap. This CDR3 spans 12 amino acids. Germline CDR1 and CDR2: SQVTM and ANQGSEA. Here the CDR3 DNA reads TGCAGCGTCCAACAGCAGGGTGATACGCAGTATTTT. The encoded protein is CSVQQQGDTQYF.

This clonotype was seen many times. The library was prepared for alpha chains; this beta chain is a stray read, so its frequency means little. This chain joins TRBV28 and TRBJ1-1; 7 bases fit TRBD1. Germline CDR1 reads MDHEN; CDR2 reads SYDVKM. The CDR3 is 13 residues long. J gave up 3 bases and V 6 bases, and 4 bases lay outside the gene matches. In DNA form, the CDR3 reads TGTGCCAGCAGGAACAGGGGTCACACTGAAGCTTTCTTT. Encoded protein: CASRNRGHTEAFF.

This clonotype has at least ten counts. Since the library was made to target alpha chains, this beta chain is a stray read and its abundance is not meaningful. The CDR3 DNA sequence: TGTGCCAGCAGGCAGGGGGGCGGCACTGAAGCTTTCTTT. Its translation is CASRQGGGTEAFF. This chain connects TRBV27 to TRBJ1-1, with 7 bases fitting TRBD1. The CDR3 runs 13 residues. Germline CDR1 reads MNHEY; CDR2 reads SMNVEV (reference sequence). V lost 6 bases to trimming and J lost 4 bases; unmatched junction nucleotides: 5.

This clonotype was detected a few times. This beta chain is a stray read from a library made for alpha chains; its abundance is not meaningful. V gene TRBV29-1 combines with J gene TRBJ2-5; D not certain. Trimming shortened V by 7 bases and J by 5 bases, and 14 bases separated the two germline ends. The CDR3 is 12 amino acids. Germline loops: CDR1 SQVTM, CDR2 ANQGSEA. CDR3 sequence (DNA): TGCAGCGCCGCTGATCCTTGGGAGACCCAGTACTTC. Translation: CSAADPWETQYF. The full variable domain, in which reference TRBV29-1 and TRBJ2-5 provide the parts outside the CDR3, is SAVISQKPSRDICQRGTSLTIQCQVDSQVTMMFWYRQQPGQSLTLIATANQGSEATYESGFVIDKFPISRPNLTFSTLTVSNMSPEDSSIYLCSAADPWETQYFGPGTRLLVL.

By frequency in the sample, this clonotype is medium-sized (0.01 to 0.1%). Because the library targeted alpha chains, this beta chain is an off-target read whose size means little. The chain has TRBV5-1 and TRBJ1-2; tentative D call: TRBD1 (5 bases). The CDR3 contains 14 residues. Trimming stripped 4 bases from V and 0 bases from J, with 10 bases between. The V gene's germline CDR1 is SGHRS and CDR2 YFSETQ. In nucleotides, the CDR3 is TGCGCCAGCAGCCAAATGACAGCTAACTATGGCTACACCTTC. Protein sequence: CASSQMTANYGYTF.

This clonotype was detected ten times or more. This beta chain is an unintended read in a library built for alpha chains; its size means little. The CDR3 nucleotides read TGCGCCAGCAGCCAGTGGGGGGTGCTGAACACCGGGGAGCTGTTTTTT. Protein: CASSQWGVLNTGELFF. The V gene is TRBV4-3, the J gene TRBJ2-2; a possible D gene is TRBD2 (6 bases). CDR1 is LGHNA and CDR2 is YSLEER in the germline V gene. Trimming cost V 3 bases and J 1 base, with 12 bases left between them. The CDR3 extends over 16 amino acids.

This clonotype was seen only a few times. A library prepared for alpha chains yielded this beta chain as an off-target read; its size is of little meaning. The chain joins TRBV28 to TRBJ1-5, with D unclear. CDR3 length: 15 amino acids. CDR1 MDHEN and CDR2 SYDVKM come from the germline V gene. V shed 2 bases and J shed 4 bases, with 12 bases lying between them. As DNA, the CDR3 is TGTGCCAGCAGTTTACGGCAGATTGGAAATCAGCCCCAGCATTTT. Translation: CASSLRQIGNQPQHF. Full variable domain (missing parts from reference TRBV28 and TRBJ1-5): DVKVTQSSRYLVKRTGEKVFLECVQDMDHENMFWYRQDPGLGLRLIYFSYDVKMKEKGDIPEGYSVSREKKERFSLILESASTNQTSMYLCASSLRQIGNQPQHFGDGTRLSIL.

This clonotype was seen repeatedly, ten times or more. A library made for alpha chains picked up this beta chain off target, so its size means little. The chain couples TRBV27 to TRBJ2-2; perhaps TRBD1 as D (6 bases). Trimming stripped 3 bases from V and 4 bases from J, with 18 bases between. The CDR3 is made up of 17 amino acids. From germline, CDR1 is MNHEY and CDR2 SMNVEV (reference sequence). The CDR3 sequence: CASSFGRGSLATGELFF. In DNA form, the CDR3 reads TGTGCCAGCAGTTTCGGCAGGGGTTCATTGGCCACCGGGGAGCTGTTTTTT.

This clonotype has at least ten counts. This beta chain is an unintended read in a library built for alpha chains; its size means little. The chain uses TRBV27 and TRBJ1-1; D call uncertain. V lost 3 bases to trimming and J lost 2 bases, with 10 bases between them. The CDR3 is 14 amino acids. Germline V lookup: CDR1 MNHEY, CDR2 SMNVEV (reference sequence). CDR3 sequence (DNA): TGTGCCAGCAGTTTCAGAAGTCAAAACACTGAAGCTTTCTTT. Translated, it gives CASSFRSQNTEAFF.

Many counts were recorded for this clonotype. This beta chain represents an off-target read in a library built for alpha chains; its size is of limited meaning. V and J are TRBV5-6 and TRBJ1-1; the D is unclear. CDR3 length: 12 residues. Between the trimmed V and J ends, which lost 0 bases and 11 bases, there was a span of 11 bases. CDR1 is SGHDT and CDR2 is YYEEEE in the germline V gene. CDR3 DNA sequence: TGTGCCAGCAGCTTGGTTGGGTTTTCGGCTTTCTTT. This translates into CASSLVGFSAFF.

This clonotype was counted between two and nine times. This beta chain turned up in a library designed for alpha chains; as an off-target read, its abundance says little. The rearrangement uses TRBV20-1 and TRBJ1-5, with 10 bases that match TRBD1. The CDR3 has 12 residues. Germline CDR1 DFQATT, CDR2 SNEGSKA (reference sequence). V shed 7 bases, J shed 6 bases, and the junction held 3 bases outside the gene matches. CDR3: CSGGTGAQPQHF. For the CDR3, the DNA is TGCAGTGGTGGGACAGGGGCTCAGCCCCAGCATTTT.

At least ten counts were recorded for this clonotype. This beta chain appears as a stray read in a library generated for alpha chains; its size is not informative. The rearrangement links TRBV29-1 to TRBJ2-3, with 9 bases fitting TRBD2. The CDR3 is 15 residues long. V gave up 2 bases and J gave up 1 base; unmatched junction bases: 4. CDR1 and CDR2 from the germline V gene are SQVTM and ANQGSEA. The CDR3 loop reads CSVEPGLARTDTQYF. CDR3 nucleotide sequence: TGCAGCGTTGAACCTGGACTAGCGCGCACAGATACGCAGTATTTT.

The sample holds many counts of this clonotype. Within a library made for alpha chains, this beta chain is off target, and its count is uninformative. J is TRBJ1-1 and V is TRBV5-1, with 7 positions matching TRBD1. This CDR3 region has 13 residues. V trimming: 4 bases; J trimming: 6 bases; junction bases outside the gene matches: 6. Germline-derived CDR1 and CDR2 are SGHRS and YFSETQ. The CDR3 is CASSADRAPEAFF. CDR3 nucleotides: TGCGCCAGCAGCGCCGACAGGGCACCTGAAGCTTTCTTT.